One sample yielded the 19 T cell receptor beta chains listed below, sequenced in a study of T-cell reconstitution after alpha-beta-depleted transplantation in children. The authors prepared the TCRbeta library with unique molecular identifiers. One entry per CDR3 protein results from TCRdb running MiXCR on the PCR reads. The sample has approximately 640,000 distinct CDR3 sequences; 15% to 20% are singletons. Source: PBMCs from the stem cell graft donor, taken from the stem cell graft. Receptors were obtained from a human donor who donated a stem cell graft to a child with acute myeloid leukemia.

This clonotype has at least ten counts. The rearrangement joins TRBV12-3 or TRBV12-4 to TRBJ1-2; no clear D. Trimming left V 7 bases short and J 4 bases short, with 10 bases between. The CDR3 extends over 12 amino acids. CDR3: CASTLGGYGYTF. Written as DNA, the CDR3 is TGTGCCAGCACCCTGGGAGGCTATGGCTACACCTTC.

This clonotype showed up just a few times. The chain joins TRBV29-1 to TRBJ2-1; tentatively, D is TRBD1 (6 bases). V lost 5 bases to trimming and J lost 10 bases, with 18 bases between them. The CDR3 has 13 residues. Germline V gene sequence: CDR1 SQVTM, CDR2 ANQGSEA. In DNA, the CDR3 is TGCAGCGTTCGGACAGCGGCCGGGGAGGAGCAGTTCTTC. Translated, it gives CSVRTAAGEEQFF.

This clonotype was recorded many times. This sequence joins TRBV6-5 and TRBJ2-1, with 9 bases matching TRBD1. CDR1 MNHEY and CDR2 SVGAGI come from the germline V gene. The CDR3 loop spans 14 amino acids. Trimming removed 8 bases from V and 7 bases from J; junction bases left unmatched: 9. The chain's CDR3 is CASGTDRGGNEQFF. CDR3 coding DNA: TGTGCCAGCGGAACGGACAGGGGTGGGAATGAGCAGTTCTTC.

The gene calls are TRBV20-1 and TRBJ2-2, with 10 bases that match TRBD2. This CDR3 is 14 amino acids long. J was trimmed by 4 bases and V by 6 bases; bases with no gene match: 5. Germline CDR1 DFQATT, CDR2 SNEGSKA (reference sequence). This CDR3 reads CSATSGVATGELFF. CDR3 in DNA: TGCAGTGCAACTAGCGGGGTCGCCACCGGGGAGCTGTTTTTT.

This rearrangement joins TRBV12-3 or TRBV12-4 to TRBJ2-5; D is unclear. V lost 10 bases and J 5 bases, leaving 17 bases between the germline ends. This CDR3 is built from 13 residues. CDR3 region: CANSFVGRETQYF. Here the CDR3 DNA reads TGTGCCAACTCGTTTGTAGGGCGGGAGACCCAGTACTTC.

In its sample, this clonotype was seen many times. The chain employs TRBV24-1 and TRBJ1-2; possibly TRBD1 for D (5 bases). V was cut by 4 bases and J by 7 bases, with 15 bases left in between. Germline V gene lookup returns CDR1 KGHDR and CDR2 SFDVKD. The CDR3 has 14 amino acids. As DNA, the CDR3 is TGTGCCACCAGTGACGGGACCCCTGGGCCTGGCTACACCTTC. It codes for CATSDGTPGPGYTF.

V usage is TRBV6-5 and J usage is TRBJ2-3; 7 bases map to TRBD1. The germline V gene encodes CDR1 MNHEY and CDR2 SVGAGI. J gave up 0 bases and V 1 base, and 7 bases lay outside the gene matches. The CDR3 runs to 17 residues. The CDR3 coding sequence is TGTGCCAGCAGTTACTATCCTGACAGGGCAAGCACAGATACGCAGTATTTT. This sequence encodes CASSYYPDRASTDTQYF.

This clonotype was counted many times. This chain connects TRBV29-1 to TRBJ2-1, with D perhaps matching TRBD1 or TRBD2 (5 bases each). This CDR3 is 16 amino acids long. Trimming stripped 6 bases from V and 0 bases from J, with 18 bases between. Germline CDR1 and CDR2: SQVTM and ANQGSEA. The CDR3 DNA reads TGCAGCGTGAATACCGGGGCCTCCAACTCCTACAATGAGCAGTTCTTC. It is translated as CSVNTGASNSYNEQFF.

This clonotype was counted only a few times. The rearrangement uses TRBV25-1 and TRBJ2-7; 8 bases fit TRBD1. CDR1 and CDR2 from the germline V gene are MGHDK and SYGVNS. The CDR3 is 15 amino acids. The J segment lost 2 bases and the V segment lost 2 bases, leaving 5 bases of the junction unmatched. The CDR3 DNA reads as TGTGCCAGCAGTGAAGGGACAGGCTTCACCTACGAGCAGTACGTC. Its protein is CASSEGTGFTYEQYV.

In its sample, this clonotype was seen a few times. This chain uses TRBV7-9 with TRBJ1-1; D remains ambiguous. Trimming cost V 2 bases and J 3 bases, with 10 bases left between them. Germline V lookup: CDR1 SEHNR, CDR2 FQNEAQ (reference sequence). This CDR3 spans 14 amino acids. The chain's CDR3 is CASSLSPRHTEAFF. The CDR3 DNA is TGTGCCAGCAGCTTAAGCCCCCGCCACACTGAAGCTTTCTTT.

The rearrangement links TRBV21-1 to TRBJ1-4; the D call of TRBD1 is as the table states it, not checked on the DNA. TRBV21-1 is a known pseudogene. This CDR3 is built from 17 residues. The CDR3 DNA reads TGTGCCAGCAGCAAATATGGGACAGGGGGCTTGTTTGAAAAACTGTTTTTT. Its protein product is CASSKYGTGGLFEKLFF.

This clonotype occurred a few times. The J gene is TRBJ1-2, the V gene TRBV12-3 or TRBV12-4; weak D call: TRBD1 (6 bases). Trimming stripped 5 bases from V and 8 bases from J, with 18 bases between. The CDR3 is 14 residues long. CDR3 amino acids: CASSPAQGRRGYTF. The CDR3 region has the DNA TGTGCCAGCAGTCCTGCGCAGGGGAGGCGCGGCTACACCTTC.

The chain combines TRBV5-1 with TRBJ1-4; D unclear. The CDR3 has 13 residues. In germline, CDR1 is SGHRS, CDR2 YFSETQ. Trimming removed 2 bases at V and 3 bases at J, with 5 bases between. For the CDR3, the DNA is TGCGCCAGCAGCTTCGGGTCTAATGAAAAACTGTTTTTT. Residues: CASSFGSNEKLFF.

The V gene is TRBV5-1, the J gene TRBJ2-4; possible D gene TRBD2, 5 bases. Germline V CDR1 and CDR2: SGHRS, YFSETQ. Trimming stripped 5 bases from V and 1 base from J, with 22 bases between. This CDR3 has 18 residues. Here the CDR3 reads CASSEGRQDWWAKNIQYF. In nucleotides, the CDR3 is TGCGCCAGCAGTGAGGGCAGACAAGATTGGTGGGCCAAAAACATTCAGTACTTC. Full variable domain (rest looked up from reference TRBV5-1 and TRBJ2-4): KAGVTQTPRYLIKTRGQQVTLSCSPISGHRSVSWYQQTPGQGLQFLFEYFSETQRNKGNFPGRFSGRQFSNSRSEMNVSTLELGDSALYLCASSEGRQDWWAKNIQYFGAGTRLSVL.

The J gene is TRBJ1-5, the V gene TRBV7-2; no firm D call. The CDR3 covers 15 residues. The V gene lost 3 bases and the J gene lost 2 bases, with 11 bases spanning the gap. Germline values: CDR1 SGHTA, CDR2 FQGNSA. The DNA of the CDR3 is TGTGCCAGCAGCTTGGACGCGGGCGGCAATCAGCCCCAGCATTTT. It specifies CASSLDAGGNQPQHF. Together with reference TRBV7-2 and TRBJ1-5, the CDR3 gives the full variable domain: GAGVSQSPSNKVTEKGKDVELRCDPISGHTALYWYRQSLGQGLEFLIYFQGNSAPDKSGLPSDRFSAERTGGSVSTLTIQRTQQEDSAVYLCASSLDAGGNQPQHFGDGTRLSIL.

CDR3: CASSPGLAGELFF. CDR3 nucleotide sequence: TGTGCCAGCAGTCCAGGGCTGGCCGGGGAGCTGTTTTTT. This chain uses TRBV25-1 with TRBJ2-2; D may be TRBD1 (5 bases). This CDR3 is 13 amino acids long. The ends were cut back, 5 bases at V and 6 bases at J, with 10 bases in the middle. Germline lookup yields CDR1 MGHDK and CDR2 SYGVNS.

The V call is TRBV10-3, the J call TRBJ2-7; D is unclear. The V gene lost 2 bases and the J gene lost 2 bases, with 7 bases spanning the gap. CDR1 is ENHRY, CDR2 SYGVKD, per germline. There are 13 residues in the CDR3. CDR3 residues: CAISETATYEQYV. The CDR3, as DNA: TGTGCCATCAGTGAGACAGCTACCTACGAGCAGTACGTC.

This clonotype was seen more than once but under ten times. The chain recombines TRBV11-2 with TRBJ2-2, with 12 bases aligning to TRBD2. This CDR3 spans 16 amino acids. The ends lost 2 bases at V and 4 bases at J; junction bases unmatched: 2. Per the germline V gene, CDR1 is SGHAT and CDR2 is FQNNGV. CDR3 coding DNA: TGTGCCAGCAGCTTACGACTAGCGGGAGCCACCGGGGAGCTGTTTTTT. This translates into CASSLRLAGATGELFF. The whole variable domain, remainder taken from reference TRBV11-2 and TRBJ2-2, is EAGVAQSPRYKIIEKRQSVAFWCNPISGHATLYWYQQILGQGPKLLIQFQNNGVVDDSQLPKDRFSAERLKGVDSTLKIQPAKLEDSAVYLCASSLRLAGATGELFFGEGSRLTVL.

The genes are TRBV5-1 and TRBJ2-5; 8 bases are shared with TRBD1. V dropped 4 bases and J dropped 7; count of bases not matched to a gene: 6. CDR1 is SGHRS, CDR2 YFSETQ, per germline. The CDR3 length is 13 residues. The CDR3, as DNA: TGCGCCAGCAGCGGTGGACAGGGAGTGACCCAGTACTTC. It encodes CASSGGQGVTQYF.